The clone carrying this T cell receptor beta chain was recorded a few times. Germline V gene lookup returns CDR1 MGHRA and CDR2 YSYEKL. This CDR3 region has 18 residues. V was cut by 1 base and J by 10 bases, with 26 bases left in between. Researchers took RNA transcripts and amplified the TCR beta CDR3 regions from them. Carried out on the TCR CDR3, a first-round RT-PCR used the HTBI primer set. Each CDR3 protein gets one entry after TCRdb re-called the multiplex PCR reads with MiXCR. Here the sample spans about 640,000 distinct CDR3 sequences, around 21% being singletons. This record comes from a study of T cells in Graves' hyperthyroidism and ophthalmopathy. The study included ophthalmopathy patients with Clinical Activity Score at least 3, NOSPECS grade at least 4 and duration under 3 months.

The genes are TRBV4-1 and TRBJ2-1; TRBD1 is a possible D gene (5 bases). The sequenced sample consisted of blood. The clonotype comes from a man aged 25-45 years with Graves' ophthalmopathy. This CDR3 is CASSQARPGQMATREQFF. The CDR3 DNA follows: TGCGCCAGCAGCCAAGCTCGGCCAGGGCAGATGGCTACTCGGGAGCAGTTCTTC.